In its sample, the clone carrying this T cell receptor (beta chain) was seen once. Its antigen is unknown. These data originate in a study of cytomegalovirus exposure and HLA in healthy donors. Study-wide results and limits: Sequence variants that were highly shared formed a cluster that was likely a sequencing artifact.

PCR employed 60 Vbeta and 13 Jbeta primers. Repertoires were generated with immunoSEQ multiplex PCR, while TCRdb's copy carries only in-frame clones and drops some. The repertoire holds about 160,000 clones, with 75% to 85% as singletons. The CDR3 extends over 18 amino acids. J gave up 4 bases and V 4 bases, and 12 bases lay outside the gene matches. Germline lookup yields CDR1 MNHNS and CDR2 SASEGT. The gene calls are TRBV6-1 and TRBJ2-3; TRBD2 matches at 12 bases. Sequenced input: PBMCs. The sequence was collected from a man between 45 and 60 years old in good health and CMV-seropositive. CDR3 sequence: CASSGRRWTSGDPDTQYF. CDR3 sequence (DNA): TGTGCCAGCAGTGGTCGCAGGTGGACTAGCGGGGACCCAGATACGCAGTATTTT.